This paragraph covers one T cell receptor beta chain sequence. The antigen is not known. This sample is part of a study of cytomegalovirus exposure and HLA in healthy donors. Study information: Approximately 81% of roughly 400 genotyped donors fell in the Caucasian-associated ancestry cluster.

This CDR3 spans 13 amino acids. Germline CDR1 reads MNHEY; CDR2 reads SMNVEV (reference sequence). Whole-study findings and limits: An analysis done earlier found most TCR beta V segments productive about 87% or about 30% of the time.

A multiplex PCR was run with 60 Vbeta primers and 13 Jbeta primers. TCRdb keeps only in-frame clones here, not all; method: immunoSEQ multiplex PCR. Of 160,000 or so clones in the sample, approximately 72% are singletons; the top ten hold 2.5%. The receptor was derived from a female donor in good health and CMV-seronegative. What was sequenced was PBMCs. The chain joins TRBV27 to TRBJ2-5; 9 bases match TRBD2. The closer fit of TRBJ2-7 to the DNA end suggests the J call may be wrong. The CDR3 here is CATGASGMYEQYF. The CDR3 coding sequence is TGTGCCACCGGGGCTAGCGGGATGTACGAGCAGTACTTC.